The following is a T cell receptor (beta chain) sequence with its context. The antigen remains unidentified. Trimming cost V 7 bases and J 2 bases, with 8 bases left between them. Per the germline V gene, CDR1 is LNHDA and CDR2 is SQIVND (reference sequence). The CDR3 length is 12 residues. This record belongs to a study of graft-versus-host responses after intestinal transplantation. Study at large: Isolated intestinal, liver-intestinal, or multivisceral transplants had been given to the recipients. Recipients were all induced with anti-thymocyte globulin, then given tacrolimus and steroids for around 3 years. Study-level findings and limits: Allografts from individuals with graft-donor T cell macrochimerism displayed high graft-versus-host to host-versus-graft clonal ratios. Early post-transplant declines in HvG were associated with peak levels of circulating GvH clones.

Profiling relied on immunoSEQ multiplex PCR, and the TCRdb table lists in-frame clones only, not all of them. The sample records some 90,000 clones, approximately 95% being singletons. The source of this sequence is a human donor who received an intestinal transplant. J is TRBJ1-2 and V is TRBV19, with D uncertain. Source: unstimulated CD8+ T cells sorted from spleen or lymph node cells, taken before intestinal transplant. Here the CDR3 reads CASKRSNYGYTF. DNA for the CDR3: TGTGCCAGTAAGAGGTCAAACTATGGCTACACCTTC. Complete variable domain (other parts from reference TRBV19 and TRBJ1-2): DGGITQSPKYLFRKEGQNVTLSCEQNLNHDAMYWYRQDPGQGLRLIYYSQIVNDFQKGDIAEGYSVSREKKESFPLTVTSAQKNPTAFYLCASKRSNYGYTFGSGTRLTVV.